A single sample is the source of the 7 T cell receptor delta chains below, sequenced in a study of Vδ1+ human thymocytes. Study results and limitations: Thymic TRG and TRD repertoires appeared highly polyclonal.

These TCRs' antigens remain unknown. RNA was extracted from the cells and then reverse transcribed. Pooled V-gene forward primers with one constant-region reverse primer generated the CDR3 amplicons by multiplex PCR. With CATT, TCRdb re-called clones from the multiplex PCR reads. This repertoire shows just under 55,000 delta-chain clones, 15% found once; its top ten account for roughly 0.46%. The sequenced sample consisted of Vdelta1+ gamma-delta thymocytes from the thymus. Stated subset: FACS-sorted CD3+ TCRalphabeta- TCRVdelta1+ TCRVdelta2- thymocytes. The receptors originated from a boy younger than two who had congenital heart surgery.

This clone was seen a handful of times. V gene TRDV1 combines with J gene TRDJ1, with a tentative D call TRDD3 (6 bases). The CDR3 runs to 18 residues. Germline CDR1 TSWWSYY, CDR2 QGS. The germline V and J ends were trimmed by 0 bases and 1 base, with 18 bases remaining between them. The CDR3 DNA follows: TGTGCTCTTGGGGAACTCCCCTCCCGGGGGACCATCACCGATAAACTCATCTTT. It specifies CALGELPSRGTITDKLIF.

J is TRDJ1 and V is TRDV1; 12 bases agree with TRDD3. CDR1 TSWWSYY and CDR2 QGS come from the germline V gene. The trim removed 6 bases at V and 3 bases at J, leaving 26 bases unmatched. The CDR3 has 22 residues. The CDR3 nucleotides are TGTGCTCTTGGTCAACGCCGGAGCTACCTTAATCTACTGGGGGATACATCCGATAAACTCATCTTT. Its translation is CALGQRRSYLNLLGDTSDKLIF.

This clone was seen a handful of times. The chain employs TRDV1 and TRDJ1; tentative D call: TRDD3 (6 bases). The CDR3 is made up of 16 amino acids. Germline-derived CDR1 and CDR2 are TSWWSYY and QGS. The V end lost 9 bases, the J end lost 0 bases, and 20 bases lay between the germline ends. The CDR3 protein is CALTGQGRGYTDKLIF. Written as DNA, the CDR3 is TGTGCTCTCACTGGGCAGGGGCGAGGGTACACCGATAAACTCATCTTT.

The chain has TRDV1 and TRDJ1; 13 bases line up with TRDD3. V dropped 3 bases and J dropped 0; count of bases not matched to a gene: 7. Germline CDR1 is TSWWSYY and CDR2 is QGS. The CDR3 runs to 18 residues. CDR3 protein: CALGDPTGGYGYTDKLIF. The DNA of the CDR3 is TGTGCTCTTGGGGACCCAACTGGGGGATACGGATACACCGATAAACTCATCTTT.

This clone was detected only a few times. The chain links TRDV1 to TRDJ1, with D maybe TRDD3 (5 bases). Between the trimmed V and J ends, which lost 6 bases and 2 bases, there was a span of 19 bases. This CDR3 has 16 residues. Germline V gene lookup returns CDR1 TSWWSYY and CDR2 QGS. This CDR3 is CALGHRGARGTDKLIF. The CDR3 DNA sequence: TGTGCTCTTGGTCACCGGGGGGCTCGTGGGACCGATAAACTCATCTTT.

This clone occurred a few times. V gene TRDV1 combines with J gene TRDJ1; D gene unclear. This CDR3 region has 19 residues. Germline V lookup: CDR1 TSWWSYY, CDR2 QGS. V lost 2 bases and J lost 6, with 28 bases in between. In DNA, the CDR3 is TGTGCTCTTGGGGAAGTCAGGAGAAACGCTAAGGGCCGGTATAATAAACTCATCTTT. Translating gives CALGEVRRNAKGRYNKLIF.

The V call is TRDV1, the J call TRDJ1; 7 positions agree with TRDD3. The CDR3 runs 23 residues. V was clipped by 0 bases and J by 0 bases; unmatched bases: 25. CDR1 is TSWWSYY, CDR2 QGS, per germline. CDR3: CALGELDHHSRYWGTTYTDKLIF. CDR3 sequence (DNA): TGTGCTCTTGGGGAACTCGATCACCATTCCCGATATTGGGGGACAACGTACACCGATAAACTCATCTTT.